The 3 T cell receptor beta chains listed next were all sequenced from one sample in a study of human T cells and chemical hapten exposure. Time point of the sample: pre-sensitization, week 0. Treatment meaning: therapeutic diphenylcyclopropenone sensitization with weekly scalp DPC. TCRdb processed the RACE reads anew with MiXCR; each CDR3 protein has one entry. Seen here are 300,000 to 400,000 distinct CDR3 sequences, 5.1% observed once, and the top ten hold 2.6%. Sample: whole blood, taken in connection with sensitization to the hapten diphenylcyclopropenone (DPC). These receptor sequences come from a woman in her fifties or sixties with alopecia areata. Some clones in this sample may be carry-over from other donors' samples.

This sequence joins TRBV27 and TRBJ2-1, with D tentatively TRBD2 (5 bases). Germline V gene data show CDR1 as MNHEY and CDR2 as SMNVEV (reference sequence). The V gene lost 2 bases and the J gene lost 4 bases, with 15 bases spanning the gap. The CDR3 has 16 amino acids. CDR3 DNA sequence: TGTGCCAGCAGTTTAGCGCCACTAGGCCCATACAATGAGCAGTTCTTC. Protein sequence: CASSLAPLGPYNEQFF.

About this clonotype: A read error may produce the germline difference seen at one junction end. The rearrangement joins TRBV11-2 to TRBJ1-2; maybe TRBD1 (6 bases). Germline assignment: CDR1 SGHAT and CDR2 FQNNGV. The CDR3 contains 14 residues. The CDR3 DNA follows: TGTGCCAGCAGCTTAGACAGGGAAGGGGGAAACTACACTTTC. Amino acids: CASSLDREGGNYTF.

This clonotype was observed many times. The chain is built from TRBV7-2 and TRBJ1-5; D remains ambiguous. Germline CDR1 reads SGHTA; CDR2 reads FQGNSA. CDR3 length: 14 amino acids. V shed 5 bases and J shed 4 bases, with 12 bases lying between them. The CDR3 loop is CASSQMTPNQPQHF. DNA for the CDR3: TGTGCCAGCAGCCAGATGACACCGAATCAGCCCCAGCATTTT. The full variable domain, in which reference TRBV7-2 and TRBJ1-5 provide the parts outside the CDR3, is GAGVSQSPSNKVTEKGKDVELRCDPISGHTALYWYRQSLGQGLEFLIYFQGNSAPDKSGLPSDRFSAERTGGSVSTLTIQRTQQEDSAVYLCASSQMTPNQPQHFGDGTRLSIL.